This TCR beta chain appears in the sequencing data of a study of blood T cells in healthy people across ages. Whole-study context: T cells yielded about one barcoded beta molecule per two cells through template switching. Findings and caveats of the study: When set beside aged donors, long-lived donors presented more naive CD4+ cells and higher diversity. Observed TCR beta diversity per million T cells went down as age went up. This fall followed a roughly linear course with age.

Combining a sample-barcoded 5' primer with a J-beta primer mix, a second PCR ran for roughly 6 to 12 cycles. There were at least 3 million CDR3-containing paired-end reads obtained from each sample. TCRdb re-analysed the 5' RACE reads in MiXCR, keeping a single row per CDR3 protein. This table has over 1,200,000 distinct CDR3 sequences, around 55% appearing once. Turning to this clonotype: No antigen is known for it.

CDR3 length equals 14 residues. CDR1 is SGHAT and CDR2 is FQDESV in the germline V gene (reference sequence). Trimming left V 5 bases short and J 7 bases short, with 15 bases between. This clonotype was obtained from a man aged 18 to 35 in good health. V gene TRBV11-1 combines with J gene TRBJ2-1; D is uncertain. The sequenced sample was blood. The CDR3 reads CASSLWTSVNEQFF. The CDR3 region has the DNA TGTGCCAGCAGCCTTTGGACCTCGGTGAATGAGCAGTTCTTC.